This entry is about one T cell receptor beta chain. Its antigen remains unidentified. These data come from a study of cytomegalovirus exposure and HLA in healthy donors. Study-level results: Rarity marked most TCR sequences, yet some public TCRs occurred in many donors. Reports showed the classifier diagnosing cytomegalovirus status with high specificity and sensitivity.

CDR1 SGHRS and CDR2 YFSETQ come from the germline V gene. V lost 4 bases and J lost 4; bases outside the gene matches: 8. There are 15 residues in the CDR3. Assay: immunoSEQ multiplex PCR; the TCRdb copy retains only in-frame clones and omits some. This repertoire shows 120,000 to 150,000 clones, 85% to 90% found once; its top ten account for around 3.4%. V usage is TRBV5-1 and J usage is TRBJ2-7, with TRBD2 matching over 10 bases. The sequencing input was PBMCs. The sequence came from a woman between 18 and 29 years old in good health and CMV-seropositive. The CDR3 DNA reads as TGCGCCAGCAGCCTCTTACTAGCGGGGACGTACGAGCAGTACTTC. Amino acids: CASSLLLAGTYEQYF.